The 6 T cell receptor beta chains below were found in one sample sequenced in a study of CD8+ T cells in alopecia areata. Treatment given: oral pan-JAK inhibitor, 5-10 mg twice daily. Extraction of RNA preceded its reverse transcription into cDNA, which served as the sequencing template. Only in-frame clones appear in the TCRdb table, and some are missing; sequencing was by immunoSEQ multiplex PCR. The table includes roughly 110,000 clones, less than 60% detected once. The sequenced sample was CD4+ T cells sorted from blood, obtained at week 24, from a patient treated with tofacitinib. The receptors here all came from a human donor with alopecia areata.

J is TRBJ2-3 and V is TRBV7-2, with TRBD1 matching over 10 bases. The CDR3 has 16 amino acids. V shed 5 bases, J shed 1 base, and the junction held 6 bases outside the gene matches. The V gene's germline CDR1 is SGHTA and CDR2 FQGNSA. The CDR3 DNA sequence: TGTGCCAGCAGCATCGGGACAGGGGCCCGCACAGATACGCAGTATTTT. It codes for CASSIGTGARTDTQYF.

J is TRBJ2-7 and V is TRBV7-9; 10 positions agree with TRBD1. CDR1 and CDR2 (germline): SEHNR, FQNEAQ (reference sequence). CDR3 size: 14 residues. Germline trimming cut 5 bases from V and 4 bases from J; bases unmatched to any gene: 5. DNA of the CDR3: TGTGCCAGCAGCGCGACAGGGGGCTTTTACGAGCAGTACTTC. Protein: CASSATGGFYEQYF.

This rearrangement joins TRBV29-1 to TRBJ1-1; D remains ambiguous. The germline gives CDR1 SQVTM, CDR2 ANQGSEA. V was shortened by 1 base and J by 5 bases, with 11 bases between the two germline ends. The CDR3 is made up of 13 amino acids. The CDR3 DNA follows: TGCAGCGTTGAAGCCCTGTGGTTAACTGAAGCTTTCTTT. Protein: CSVEALWLTEAFF.

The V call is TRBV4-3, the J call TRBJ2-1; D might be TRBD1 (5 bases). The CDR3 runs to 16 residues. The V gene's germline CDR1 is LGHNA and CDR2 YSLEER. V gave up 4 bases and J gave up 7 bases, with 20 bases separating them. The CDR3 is CASSRRSQGGGNEQFF. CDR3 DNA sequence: TGCGCCAGCAGCCGCAGGAGCCAGGGTGGTGGGAATGAGCAGTTCTTC.

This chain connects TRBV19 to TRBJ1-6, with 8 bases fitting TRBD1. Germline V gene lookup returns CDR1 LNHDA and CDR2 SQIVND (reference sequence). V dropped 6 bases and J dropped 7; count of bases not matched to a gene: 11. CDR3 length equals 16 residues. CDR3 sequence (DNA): TGTGCCAGTAGACGCGAAGGACAGGGAGAAAATTCACCCCTCCACTTT. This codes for CASRREGQGENSPLHF.

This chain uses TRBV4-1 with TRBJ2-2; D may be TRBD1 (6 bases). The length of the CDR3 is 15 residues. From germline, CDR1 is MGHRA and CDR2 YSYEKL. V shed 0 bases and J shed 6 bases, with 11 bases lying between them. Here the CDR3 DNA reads TGCGCCAGCAGCCAAGATCGAGGGGGACCCGGGGAGCTGTTTTTT. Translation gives CASSQDRGGPGELFF.